Sequencing of this T cell receptor (beta chain) was carried out in a study of T cell responses to AZD1222 COVID-19 vaccine. The assay was immunoSEQ multiplex PCR, and TCRdb's table has in-frame clones only and misses some. The table lists more than 85,000 clones, 80% to 90% of them singletons. A word on this clone: The antigen is undetermined.

The study's findings and limits: Spike-specific TCR breadth and depth grew following two AZD1222 doses. The donor group comprised mostly white British people and more females; the analysis possibly underestimated clonal diversity.

The sequence was collected from an adult who received the AZD1222 COVID-19 vaccine. The sequenced sample was peripheral blood, obtained 28 days after the second AZD1222 dose.

The CDR3 protein is CASVLAGGRGEQFF. As DNA, the CDR3 is TGTGCCAGCGTGTTAGCGGGGGGCCGAGGTGAGCAGTTCTTC. The chain combines TRBV25-1 with TRBJ2-1; TRBD2 aligns across 10 bases. Germline V gene sequence: CDR1 MGHDK, CDR2 SYGVNS. The CDR3 has 14 amino acids. The trim removed 8 bases at V and 9 bases at J, leaving 10 bases unmatched.